Listed below are T cell receptor beta chains from one sample, sequenced in a study of blood T cells in healthy people across ages. TCRdb called the 5' RACE reads again in MiXCR, with one record for every CDR3 protein. This sample carries some 700,000 distinct CDR3 sequences, around a fifth of them seen once, and the ten largest clones take around 21%. The sequencing sample was made of blood. These receptor sequences come from a man aged 65 to 79 in good health. Each CDR3 is given with its conserved first and last residue. Each record gives: D gene, J gene, clone size, V gene, CDR3 DNA, CDR3 protein. The D gene is left open where the match is weak. Rows may omit the clone size; those that give it use once, few, many or a size class.

>TRBD2|TRBJ2-3|-|TRBV6-5
TGTGCCAGCAGTTATTCGACTAGCGGGGGGCCCCCCTCCACAGATACGCAGTATTTT
CASSYSTSGGPPSTDTQYF
>TRBD1|TRBJ1-1|once|TRBV20-1
TGCAGTGCTAGAGATTGGGACAGGGCTCCTGAAGCTTTCTTT
CSARDWDRAPEAFF
>-|TRBJ2-3|-|TRBV5-1
TGCGCCAGCAGCGTTGACAGGCCCCGCACAGATACGCAGTATTTT
CASSVDRPRTDTQYF
>-|TRBJ2-1|-|TRBV28
TGTGCCAGCAAAGATTCCAATGAGCAGTTCTTC
CASKDSNEQFF
>-|TRBJ2-3|few|TRBV7-6
TGTGCCAGCAGCTTATCTGGTAGCGTCACAGATACGCAGTATTTT
CASSLSGSVTDTQYF
>TRBD2|TRBJ2-1|few|TRBV18
TGTGCCAGCTCCCCAACTAGCGGGCAGAATGAGCAGTTCTTC
CASSPTSGQNEQFF
>-|TRBJ1-1|-|TRBV3-1
TGTGCCAGCAGCCAAGACCCCGGAGGGGGAAGGGCTTTCTTT
CASSQDPGGGRAFF
>TRBD2|TRBJ2-3|-|TRBV29-1
TGCAGCGGGACTAGCGACCCCACAGATACGCAGTATTTT
CSGTSDPTDTQYF
>TRBD2|TRBJ2-1|few|TRBV20-1
TGCAGTGCTGAGGTACCGGGACTAGCGGGGAGCAATGAGCAGTTCTTC
CSAEVPGLAGSNEQFF
>-|TRBJ2-2|-|TRBV12-3/TRBV12-4
TGTGCCAGCACCCTCTCGGGTTCCGGGGAGCTGTTTTTT
CASTLSGSGELFF
>-|TRBJ1-4|-|TRBV6-2/TRBV6-3
TGTGCCAGCAGTTACGGGGGGACGGCTGAAAAACTGTTTTTT
CASSYGGTAEKLFF
>-|TRBJ2-3|-|TRBV18
TGTGCCACCACTAGCACAGATACGCAGTATTTT
CATTSTDTQYF
>TRBD2|TRBJ2-1|-|TRBV7-3
TGTGCCAGCAGCTTTACAGAGGGAGGGAATGAGCAGTTCTTC
CASSFTEGGNEQFF
>TRBD1|TRBJ1-5|-|TRBV7-2
TGTGCCAGCAGCTCCGGACAGGCGATTAATCAGCCCCAGCATTTT
CASSSGQAINQPQHF
>-|TRBJ2-3|once|TRBV2
TGTGCCAGCAACATGGGGGGTGGTGGCACAGATACGCAGTATTTT
CASNMGGGGTDTQYF
>-|TRBJ2-1|many|TRBV7-8
TGTGCCAGCAGCCCAGCTAGTATCAATGAGCAGTTCTTC
CASSPASINEQFF
>-|TRBJ2-5|-|TRBV11-3
TGTGCCAGCAGCTTAGCCGCCAGGGTAGTCCAAGAGACCCAGTACTTC
CASSLAARVVQETQYF
>-|TRBJ1-1|few|TRBV5-6
TGTGCCAGCAACCTCGGACGTGGGCAAGGGAACACTGAAGCTTTCTTT
CASNLGRGQGNTEAFF
>TRBD2|TRBJ2-2|-|TRBV4-2
TGTGCCAGCAGCCAAGAGTCCCGGGAGGTCACCGGGGAGCTGTTTTTT
CASSQESREVTGELFF
>TRBD1|TRBJ2-3|-|TRBV2
TGTGCCAGCAGTGTTCGGGCAGGGGGCGAAGATACGCAGTATTTT
CASSVRAGGEDTQYF
>-|TRBJ2-3|few|TRBV19
TGTGCCAGTAGTGCGAGCGGAGACACAGATACGCAGTATTTT
CASSASGDTDTQYF
>TRBD1|TRBJ2-5|-|TRBV15
TGTGCCACCAGCAGAGATGGACAGGGGATGATGCGAGAGACCCAGTACTTC
CATSRDGQGMMRETQYF
>TRBD1|TRBJ2-1|few|TRBV5-1
TGCGCCAGCAGCTCGGACAGGGGGCTCAATGAGCAGTTCTTC
CASSSDRGLNEQFF
>TRBD1|TRBJ1-1|-|TRBV12-3/TRBV12-4
TGTGCCAGCAGATCAGGGGGGGGCACTGAAGCTTTCTTT
CASRSGGGTEAFF
>TRBD2|TRBJ2-1|-|TRBV7-2
TGTGCCAGCAGCCCCCATTTTGATAGTAGCGGGAACTACAATGAGCAGTTCTTC
CASSPHFDSSGNYNEQFF
>-|TRBJ2-2|-|TRBV12-3/TRBV12-4
TGTGCCGGGGAGACAGACACCGGGGAGCTGTTTTTT
CAGETDTGELFF
>-|TRBJ1-5|many|TRBV4-1
TGCGCCAGCAGCCAAGAGGCCAGGGCTAGCAATCAGCCCCAGCATTTT
CASSQEARASNQPQHF
>TRBD1|TRBJ2-3|-|TRBV29-1
TGCAGCGTAGAAAGGGCTTTGGACAGGGGTACAGATACGCAGTATTTT
CSVERALDRGTDTQYF
>TRBD2|TRBJ2-1|few|TRBV12-3/TRBV12-4
TGTGCCAGCAGTGGGGGGGATGAGCAGTTCTTC
CASSGGDEQFF
>TRBD1|TRBJ2-4|few|TRBV3-1
TGTGCCAGCAGCCAGGGGACAGGGGAGCGGAACATTCAGTACTTC
CASSQGTGERNIQYF
>-|TRBJ2-5|-|TRBV13
TGTGCCAGCAGCTTAGAGCAGACCCAGTACTTC
CASSLEQTQYF
>-|TRBJ2-3|few|TRBV20-1
TGCAGTGCTAGTGTAGGGGGGTCAGATACGCAGTATTTT
CSASVGGSDTQYF
>-|TRBJ1-4|few|TRBV20-1
TGCAGTGCTAGAAGGGAAAAACTGCTTTTT
CSARREKLLF
>TRBD1|TRBJ1-1|-|TRBV5-5
TGTGCCAGCAGCGACCCGGGACAGGGGGCGATTGAAGCTTTCTTT
CASSDPGQGAIEAFF
>-|TRBJ1-2|-|TRBV4-1
TGCGCCAGCAGCCAAGGGGGGACATTCCCTCTGGGCCACACCTTC
CASSQGGTFPLGHTF
>TRBD2|TRBJ2-1|-|TRBV29-1
TGCAGCGTCCCTAGCGGGAACTATGAGCAGTTCTTC
CSVPSGNYEQFF
>TRBD1|TRBJ1-4|-|TRBV5-1
TGCGCCAGCAGCAGTCGGACAGGGAGGGAGGAAAAACTGTTTTTT
CASSSRTGREEKLFF
>TRBD1|TRBJ1-4|few|TRBV5-6
TGTGCCAGCAGCCCCACCGGGACAGGGGCTCCAACTAATGAAAAACTGTTTTTT
CASSPTGTGAPTNEKLFF
>-|TRBJ1-5|-|TRBV20-1
TGCAGTGCTAGTGGAGTTGGGAATCAGCCCCAGCATTTT
CSASGVGNQPQHF
>-|TRBJ2-1|-|TRBV5-1
TGCGCCAGCCTCACTTCGTATGGTGACAATGAGCAGTTCTTC
CASLTSYGDNEQFF
>-|TRBJ1-2|-|TRBV20-1
TGCAGTGCACGGTCGCTCGGGGCCGGGGACGAAGGCTACACCTTC
CSARSLGAGDEGYTF
>-|TRBJ2-3|few|TRBV20-1
TGCAGTGCTAGTCAAACTAGCACAGATACGCAGTATTTT
CSASQTSTDTQYF
>-|TRBJ2-1|few|TRBV12-3/TRBV12-4
TGTGCCAGCAGAAGGTCTGCAACCTACAATGAGCAGTTCTTC
CASRRSATYNEQFF
>-|TRBJ1-4|few|TRBV12-3/TRBV12-4
TGTGCCAGCAGTCCCCTCTCCGGAGGGGGAAACGAAAAACTGTTTTTT
CASSPLSGGGNEKLFF
>-|TRBJ2-1|-|TRBV29-1
TGCAGCGTCGATACTGGGAATGAGCAGTTCTTC
CSVDTGNEQFF
>-|TRBJ2-3|-|TRBV7-2
TGTGCCAGCAGCTTAGCCAGCGGTCCTAACACAGATACGCAGTATTTT
CASSLASGPNTDTQYF
>-|TRBJ1-2|-|TRBV18
TGTGCCAGCTCACCAAAGGGAGGCTACACCTTC
CASSPKGGYTF
>-|TRBJ2-5|-|TRBV12-3/TRBV12-4
TGTGCCAGCAGTTTCAGTGTGGAGACCCAGTACTTC
CASSFSVETQYF